By share, the clone carrying this T cell receptor beta chain ranks as medium-sized. Reverse transcription used roughly 450 ng RNA and constant-region primers for alpha and beta. Using multiplexing indices, alpha and beta chain libraries were generated apart by chain-specific third strand synthesis. TCRdb reanalysed the 5' RACE reads using MiXCR and keeps one entry per CDR3 protein. The sample shows 5,000 to 7,500 distinct CDR3 sequences, roughly 9.1% of them seen only once. The sample originates from a study of HIV-infected patients and healthy controls. The germline V and J ends were trimmed by 4 bases and 7 bases, with 19 bases remaining between them. Germline V gene lookup returns CDR1 LGHNA and CDR2 YSLEER. This CDR3 contains 16 residues. Follow-up blood was drawn about 14 weeks, roughly three months, after antiretroviral therapy began. All unsorted peripheral T cells were captured because whole blood was used without fractionation.

The specimen was blood, collected during antiretroviral therapy. The J gene is TRBJ1-4, the V gene TRBV4-3, with D maybe TRBD1 (5 bases). This receptor was identified in an adult with HIV infection. The CDR3 reads CASSPGWGIGGEKLFF. The CDR3 DNA sequence: TGCGCCAGCAGCCCAGGCTGGGGGATTGGAGGTGAAAAACTGTTTTTT.